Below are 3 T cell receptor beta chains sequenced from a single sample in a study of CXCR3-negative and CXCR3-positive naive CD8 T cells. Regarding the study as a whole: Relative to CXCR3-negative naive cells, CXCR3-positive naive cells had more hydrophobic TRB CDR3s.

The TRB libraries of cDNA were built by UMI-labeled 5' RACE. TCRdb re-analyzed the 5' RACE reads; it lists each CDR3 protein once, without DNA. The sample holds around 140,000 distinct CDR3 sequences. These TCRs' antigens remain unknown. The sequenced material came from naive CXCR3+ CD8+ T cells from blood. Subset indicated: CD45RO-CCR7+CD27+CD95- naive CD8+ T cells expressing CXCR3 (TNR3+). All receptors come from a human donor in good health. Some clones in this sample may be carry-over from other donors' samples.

CDR3 sequence reads: CASSLDLGTAYEQYF. This chain joins TRBV7-2 and TRBJ2-7; TCRdb indicates TRBD1, and absent DNA this call remains unverified. Per the germline V gene, CDR1 is SGHTA and CDR2 is FQGNSA. The CDR3 is made up of 15 amino acids.

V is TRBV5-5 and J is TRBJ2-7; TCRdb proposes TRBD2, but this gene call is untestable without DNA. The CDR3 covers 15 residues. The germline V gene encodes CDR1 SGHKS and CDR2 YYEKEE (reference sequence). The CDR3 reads CASSLVVSAAYEQYF.

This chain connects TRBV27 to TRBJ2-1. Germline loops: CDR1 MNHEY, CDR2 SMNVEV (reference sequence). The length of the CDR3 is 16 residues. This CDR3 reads CASSFQSARAYNEQFF.